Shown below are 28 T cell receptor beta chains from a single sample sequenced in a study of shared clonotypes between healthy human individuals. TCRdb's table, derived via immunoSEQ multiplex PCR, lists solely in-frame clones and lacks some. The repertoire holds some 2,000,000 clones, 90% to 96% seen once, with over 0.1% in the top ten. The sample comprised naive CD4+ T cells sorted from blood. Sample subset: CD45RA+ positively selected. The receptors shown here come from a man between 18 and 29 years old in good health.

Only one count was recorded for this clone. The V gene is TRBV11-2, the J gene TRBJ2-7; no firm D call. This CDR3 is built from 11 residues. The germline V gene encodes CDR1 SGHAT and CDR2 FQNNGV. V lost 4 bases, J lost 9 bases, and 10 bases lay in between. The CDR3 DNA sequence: TGTGCCAGCAGCTCGAGCGTAGGGCAGTACTTC. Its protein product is CASSSSVGQYF.

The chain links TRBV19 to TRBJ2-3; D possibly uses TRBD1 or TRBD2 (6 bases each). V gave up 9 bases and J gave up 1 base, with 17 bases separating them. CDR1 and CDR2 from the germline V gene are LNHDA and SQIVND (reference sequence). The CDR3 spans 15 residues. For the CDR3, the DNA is TGTGCCAGACAGGGATATGGCGGGGGCACAGATACGCAGTATTTT. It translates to CARQGYGGGTDTQYF.

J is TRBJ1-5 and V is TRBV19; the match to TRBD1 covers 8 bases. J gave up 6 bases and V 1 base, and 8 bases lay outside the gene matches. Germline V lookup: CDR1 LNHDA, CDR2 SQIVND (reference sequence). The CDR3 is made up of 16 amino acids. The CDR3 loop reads CASSIVGPGGGQPQHF. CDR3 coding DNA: TGTGCCAGTAGTATAGTCGGCCCAGGGGGCGGTCAGCCCCAGCATTTT.

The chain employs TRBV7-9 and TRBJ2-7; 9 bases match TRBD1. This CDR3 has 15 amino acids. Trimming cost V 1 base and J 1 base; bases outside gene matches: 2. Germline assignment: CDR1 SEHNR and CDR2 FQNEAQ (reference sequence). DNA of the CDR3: TGTGCCAGCAGCTTAGAAGACAGGGGGTCCTACGAGCAGTACTTC. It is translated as CASSLEDRGSYEQYF.

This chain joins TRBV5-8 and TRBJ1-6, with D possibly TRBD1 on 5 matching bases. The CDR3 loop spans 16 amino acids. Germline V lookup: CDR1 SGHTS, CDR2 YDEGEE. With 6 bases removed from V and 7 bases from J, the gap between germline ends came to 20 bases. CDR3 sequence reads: CASTPYPTERNSPLHF. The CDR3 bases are TGTGCCAGCACCCCCTACCCGACAGAGCGAAATTCACCCCTCCACTTT.

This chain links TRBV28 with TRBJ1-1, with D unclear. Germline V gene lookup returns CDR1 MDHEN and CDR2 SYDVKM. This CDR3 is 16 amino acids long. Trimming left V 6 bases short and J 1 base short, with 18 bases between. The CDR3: CASSPAGRQPNTEAFF. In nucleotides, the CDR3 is TGTGCCAGCAGCCCAGCGGGAAGGCAGCCGAACACTGAAGCTTTCTTT.

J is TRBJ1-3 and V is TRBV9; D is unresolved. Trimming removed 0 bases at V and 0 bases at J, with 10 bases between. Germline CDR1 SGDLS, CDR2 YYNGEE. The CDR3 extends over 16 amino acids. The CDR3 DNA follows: TGTGCCAGCAGCGTAGGGCAGGAGAGCTCTGGAAACACCATATATTTT. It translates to CASSVGQESSGNTIYF.

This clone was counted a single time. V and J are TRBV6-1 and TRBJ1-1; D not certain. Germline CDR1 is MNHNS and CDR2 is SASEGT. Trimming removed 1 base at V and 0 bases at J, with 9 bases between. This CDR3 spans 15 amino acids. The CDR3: CASSEVAALNTEAFF. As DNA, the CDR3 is TGTGCCAGCAGTGAAGTTGCAGCCTTGAACACTGAAGCTTTCTTT.

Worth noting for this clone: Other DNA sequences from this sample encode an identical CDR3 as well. CDR3 amino acids: CASSPGTSVYNEQFF. The CDR3 nucleotides are TGTGCCAGCAGCCCCGGGACTAGCGTGTACAATGAGCAGTTCTTC. The chain has TRBV5-6 and TRBJ2-1; 10 bases are a match to TRBD2. Trimming cost V 4 bases and J 4 bases; bases outside gene matches: 5. This CDR3 contains 15 residues. Germline CDR1 is SGHDT and CDR2 is YYEEEE.

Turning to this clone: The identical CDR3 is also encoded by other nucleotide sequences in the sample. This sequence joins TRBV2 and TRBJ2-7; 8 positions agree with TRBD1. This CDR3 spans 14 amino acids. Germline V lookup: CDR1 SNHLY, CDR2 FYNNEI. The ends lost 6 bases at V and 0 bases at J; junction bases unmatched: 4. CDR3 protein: CASSDRGASYEQYF. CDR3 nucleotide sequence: TGTGCCAGCAGCGACAGGGGTGCCTCCTACGAGCAGTACTTC.

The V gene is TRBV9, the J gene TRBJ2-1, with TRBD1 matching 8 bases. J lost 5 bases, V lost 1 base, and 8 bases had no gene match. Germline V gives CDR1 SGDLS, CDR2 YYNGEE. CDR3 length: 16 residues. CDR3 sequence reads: CASSVTIQGVNNEQFF. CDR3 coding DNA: TGTGCCAGCAGCGTAACAATACAGGGGGTGAACAATGAGCAGTTCTTC.

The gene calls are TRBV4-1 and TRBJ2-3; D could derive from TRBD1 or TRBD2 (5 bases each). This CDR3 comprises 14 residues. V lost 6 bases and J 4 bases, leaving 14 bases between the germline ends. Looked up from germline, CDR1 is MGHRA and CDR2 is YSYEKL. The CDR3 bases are TGCGCCAGCAGGGACCCGGGGCGGGCAGATACGCAGTATTTT. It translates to CASRDPGRADTQYF.

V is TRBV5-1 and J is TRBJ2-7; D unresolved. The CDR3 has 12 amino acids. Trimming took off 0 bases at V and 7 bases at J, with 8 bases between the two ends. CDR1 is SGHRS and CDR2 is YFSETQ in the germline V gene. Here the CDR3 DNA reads TGCGCCAGCAGCTTGGGGGCCAAAGAGCAGTACTTC. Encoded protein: CASSLGAKEQYF.

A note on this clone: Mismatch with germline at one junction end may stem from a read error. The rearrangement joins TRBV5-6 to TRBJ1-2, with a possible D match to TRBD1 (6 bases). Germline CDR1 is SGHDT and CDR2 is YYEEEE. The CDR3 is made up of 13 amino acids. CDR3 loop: CASSLPGDYGYTF. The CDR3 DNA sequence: TGTGCCAGCAGCTTGCCAGGGGACTACGGCTACACCTTC.

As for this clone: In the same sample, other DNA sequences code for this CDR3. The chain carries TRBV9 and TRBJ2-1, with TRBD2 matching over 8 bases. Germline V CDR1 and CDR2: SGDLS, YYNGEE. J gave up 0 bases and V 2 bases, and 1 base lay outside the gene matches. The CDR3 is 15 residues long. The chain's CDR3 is CASSVSGDSYNEQFF. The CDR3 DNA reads TGTGCCAGCAGCGTTAGCGGGGACTCCTACAATGAGCAGTTCTTC.

As DNA, the CDR3 is TGTGCCAGCAGCTTAGGCGTTAGCGGGGGGGGTACGCAGTATTTT. This encodes CASSLGVSGGGTQYF. The chain employs TRBV7-9 and TRBJ2-3; 11 bases line up with TRBD2. V was pared by 1 base and J by 8 bases, with 5 bases of the junction left unmatched. The germline V gene has CDR1 SEHNR and CDR2 FQNEAQ (reference sequence). The CDR3 runs to 15 residues.

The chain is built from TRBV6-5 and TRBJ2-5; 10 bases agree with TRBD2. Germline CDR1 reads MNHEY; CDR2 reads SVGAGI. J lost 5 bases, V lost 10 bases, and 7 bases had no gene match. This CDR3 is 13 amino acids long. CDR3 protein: CATLAGVGETQYF. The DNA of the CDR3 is TGTGCCACCCTAGCGGGGGTGGGGGAGACCCAGTACTTC.

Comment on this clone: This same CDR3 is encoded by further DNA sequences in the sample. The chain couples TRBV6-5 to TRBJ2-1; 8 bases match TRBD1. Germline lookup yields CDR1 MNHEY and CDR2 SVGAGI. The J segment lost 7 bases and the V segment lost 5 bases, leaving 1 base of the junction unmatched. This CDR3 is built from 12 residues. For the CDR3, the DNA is TGTGCCAGCAGTAGACAGGGGAATGAGCAGTTCTTC. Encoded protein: CASSRQGNEQFF.

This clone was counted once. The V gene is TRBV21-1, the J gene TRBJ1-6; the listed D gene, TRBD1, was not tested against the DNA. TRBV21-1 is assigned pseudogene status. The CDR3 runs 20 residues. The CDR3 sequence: CASSKAGTGSLSSYNSPLHF. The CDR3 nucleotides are TGTGCCAGCAGCAAAGCCGGGACAGGGTCCCTTAGCTCCTATAATTCACCCCTCCACTTT.

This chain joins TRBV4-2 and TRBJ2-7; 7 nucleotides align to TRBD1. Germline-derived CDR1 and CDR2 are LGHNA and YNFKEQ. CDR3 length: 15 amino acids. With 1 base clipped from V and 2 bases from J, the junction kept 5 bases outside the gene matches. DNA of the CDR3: TGTGCCAGCAGCCAAGGGGGGACAGCGCCCTACGAGCAGTACTTC. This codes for CASSQGGTAPYEQYF.

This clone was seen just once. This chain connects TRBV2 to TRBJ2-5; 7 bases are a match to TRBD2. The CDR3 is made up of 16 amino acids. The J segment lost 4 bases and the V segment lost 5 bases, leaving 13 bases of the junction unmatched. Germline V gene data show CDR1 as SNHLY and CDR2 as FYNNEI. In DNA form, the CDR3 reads TGTGCCAGCAGTCCCCGGCCGGGGAGGGGTCCAGAGACCCAGTACTTC. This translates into CASSPRPGRGPETQYF. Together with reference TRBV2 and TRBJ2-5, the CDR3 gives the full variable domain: EPEVTQTPSHQVTQMGQEVILRCVPISNHLYFYWYRQILGQKVEFLVSFYNNEISEKSEIFDDQFSVERPDGSNFTLKIRSTKLEDSAMYFCASSPRPGRGPETQYFGPGTRLLVL.

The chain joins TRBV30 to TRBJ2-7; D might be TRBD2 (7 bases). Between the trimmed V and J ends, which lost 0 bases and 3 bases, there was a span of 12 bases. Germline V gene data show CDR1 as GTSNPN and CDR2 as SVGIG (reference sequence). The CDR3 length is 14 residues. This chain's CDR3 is CAWSVGGVNYEQYF. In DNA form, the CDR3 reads TGTGCCTGGAGTGTAGGGGGGGTTAACTACGAGCAGTACTTC.

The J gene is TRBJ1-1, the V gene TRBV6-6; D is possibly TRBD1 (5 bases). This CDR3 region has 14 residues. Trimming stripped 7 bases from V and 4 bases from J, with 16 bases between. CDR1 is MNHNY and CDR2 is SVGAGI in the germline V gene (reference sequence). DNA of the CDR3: TGTGCCAGCATCCAGGGTTTTCGGAGCACTGAAGCTTTCTTT. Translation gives CASIQGFRSTEAFF.

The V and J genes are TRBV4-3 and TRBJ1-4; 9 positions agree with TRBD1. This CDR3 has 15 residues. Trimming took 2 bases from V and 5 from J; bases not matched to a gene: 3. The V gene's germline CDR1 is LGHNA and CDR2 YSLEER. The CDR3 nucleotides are TGCGCCAGCAGCCAATACGGACAGGGGAATGAAAAACTGTTTTTT. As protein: CASSQYGQGNEKLFF.

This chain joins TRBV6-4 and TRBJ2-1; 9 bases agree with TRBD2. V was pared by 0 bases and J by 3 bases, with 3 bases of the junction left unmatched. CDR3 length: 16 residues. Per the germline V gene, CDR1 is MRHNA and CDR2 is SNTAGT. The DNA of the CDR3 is TGTGCCAGCAGTGACTCGAGACTAGCGGACTACAATGAGCAGTTCTTC. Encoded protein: CASSDSRLADYNEQFF.

The DNA for the CDR3 is TGCGCCAGCAATCCTATGGGGGAGGCAGGGGATAGAAAGGCCCTGCAGCCCCAGCATTTT. Translating gives CASNPMGEAGDRKALQPQHF. This sequence joins TRBV5-1 and TRBJ1-5; D possibly corresponds to TRBD1 (6 bases). V was cut by 6 bases and J by 7 bases, with 35 bases left in between. In germline, CDR1 is SGHRS, CDR2 YFSETQ. CDR3 length equals 20 residues.

The CDR3 reads CASSEGGKETQYF. CDR3 DNA sequence: TGTGCCAGCAGTGAAGGGGGGAAAGAGACCCAGTACTTC. V usage is TRBV6-1 and J usage is TRBJ2-5; either TRBD1 or TRBD2 may supply D (5 bases each). The CDR3 is 13 amino acids. V lost 1 base and J lost 3, with 6 bases in between. Germline CDR1 and CDR2: MNHNS and SASEGT.

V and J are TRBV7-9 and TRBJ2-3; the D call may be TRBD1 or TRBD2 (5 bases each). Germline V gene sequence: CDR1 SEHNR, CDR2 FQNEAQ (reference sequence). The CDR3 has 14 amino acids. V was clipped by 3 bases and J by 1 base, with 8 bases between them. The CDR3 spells CASSFPGRTDTQYF. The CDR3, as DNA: TGTGCCAGCAGCTTTCCGGGACGCACAGATACGCAGTATTTT.